This T cell receptor (beta chain) originates from a study of OX40 agonist ivuxolimab in advanced cancers. This clone appeared once. TCRdb's copy holds only in-frame clones and misses some; the assay was immunoSEQ multiplex PCR. The data show fewer than 35,000 clones, about 92% seen once. Per the germline V gene, CDR1 is SGHRS and CDR2 is YFSETQ. This CDR3 has 14 amino acids. The junction had 8 bases not matched to a gene; V was cut back by 2 bases and J by 12 bases. The origin of this receptor is an adult with an advanced solid tumor such as melanoma, head and neck, liver or kidney cancer. The chain recombines TRBV5-1 with TRBJ1-4; 9 nucleotides agree with TRBD1. Sequenced here: CD4+ or CD8+ T cells sorted from blood, sampled in a trial of the OX40 agonist ivuxolimab. This chain's CDR3 is CASSFTDRGAQLFF. Written as DNA, the CDR3 is TGCGCCAGCAGCTTCACGGACAGGGGAGCCCAACTGTTTTTT.